The clone carrying this T cell receptor (beta chain) was counted once. The CDR3 contains 14 residues. The V gene's germline CDR1 is SGHRS and CDR2 YFSETQ. After removal of 3 bases from V and 5 bases from J, the junction contained 5 bases not matched to a gene. At the deep level, the assay was run. Replicate sorted-subset PCRs were loaded with 150 to 250 ng DNA, tens of thousands of T cell genomes. Generated by immunoSEQ multiplex PCR, the TCRdb table keeps only in-frame clones and is missing some. Among some 980,000 clones listed, more than 75% were seen once. This sample was taken from a study of shared clonotypes between healthy human individuals. Donors included only healthy HIV-negative adults lacking recent acute infections or vaccinations.

This chain connects TRBV5-1 to TRBJ1-1, with TRBD1 matching 9 bases. This sequence originates from a man aged 18 to 29 in good health. The material sequenced was memory CD4+ T cells sorted from blood. As for subset: CD45RA-negative fraction. In DNA, the CDR3 is TGCGCCAGCAGCTCAGGACAGGGGTCGACTGAAGCTTTCTTT. Its translation is CASSSGQGSTEAFF.